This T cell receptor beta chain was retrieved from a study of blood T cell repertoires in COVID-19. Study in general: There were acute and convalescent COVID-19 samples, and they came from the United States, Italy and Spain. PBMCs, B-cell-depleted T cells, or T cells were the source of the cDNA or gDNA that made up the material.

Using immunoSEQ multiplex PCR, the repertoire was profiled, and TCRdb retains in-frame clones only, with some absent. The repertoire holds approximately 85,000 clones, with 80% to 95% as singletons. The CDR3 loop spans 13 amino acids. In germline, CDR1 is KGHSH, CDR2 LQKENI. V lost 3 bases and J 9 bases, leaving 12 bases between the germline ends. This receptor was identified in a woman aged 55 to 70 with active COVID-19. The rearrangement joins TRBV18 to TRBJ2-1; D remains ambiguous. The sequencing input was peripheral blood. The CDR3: CASSPSQRSEQFF. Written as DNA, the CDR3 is TGTGCCAGCTCACCGTCCCAACGCAGTGAGCAGTTCTTC.